A single sample is the source of the 21 T cell receptor beta chains below, sequenced in a study of a mutant IDH1 vaccine in newly diagnosed glioma. The method was immunoSEQ multiplex PCR; TCRdb's version includes in-frame clones alone and lacks a portion of them. Of roughly 42,000 clones listed, approximately 83% are singletons. These receptors have no known antigen. Specified time point: week 5, during vaccination. With topical imiquimod, each dose of the vaccine consisted of 300 ug of mutant IDH1 20-mer peptide. Here the sequenced sample was PBMCs, taken from a glioma patient whose treatment included an IDH1 peptide vaccine. All receptors come from a man between 35 and 55 years old with glioma.

A single count supports this clone. V usage is TRBV11-1 and J usage is TRBJ2-7; a weak D match, TRBD1 (6 bases). CDR1 and CDR2 (germline): SGHAT, FQDESV (reference sequence). The CDR3 loop spans 13 amino acids. V shed 4 bases and J shed 7 bases, with 14 bases lying between them. The CDR3 loop reads CASSSSTTGEQYF. The CDR3 DNA reads as TGTGCCAGCAGCTCTTCGACAACAGGGGAGCAGTACTTC. The full variable domain, rest sourced from reference TRBV11-1 and TRBJ2-7, is EAEVAQSPRYKITEKSQAVAFWCDPISGHATLYWYRQILGQGPELLVQFQDESVVDDSQLPKDRFSAERLKGVDSTLKIQPAELGDSAMYLCASSSSTTGEQYFGPGTRLTVT.

DNA for the CDR3: TGTGCCAGCAGTTTATTGGGCAGGGGGGGCGGCTACACCTTC. Translation: CASSLLGRGGGYTF. The chain is built from TRBV27 and TRBJ1-2; TRBD1 agrees at 7 bases. In germline, CDR1 is MNHEY, CDR2 SMNVEV (reference sequence). V lost 1 base to trimming and J lost 8 bases; unmatched junction nucleotides: 7. There are 14 residues in the CDR3.

The chain carries TRBV27 and TRBJ2-1; D may match TRBD1 or TRBD2 (5 bases each). The germline gives CDR1 MNHEY, CDR2 SMNVEV (reference sequence). The germline V and J ends were trimmed by 6 bases and 6 bases, with 12 bases remaining between them. CDR3 length equals 13 residues. This chain's CDR3 is CASRIPGRNEQFF. In DNA, the CDR3 is TGTGCCAGCAGAATACCGGGGCGCAATGAGCAGTTCTTC.

V gene TRBV5-6 combines with J gene TRBJ1-5; TRBD1 might be the D (5 bases). V was pared by 9 bases and J by 6 bases, with 16 bases between. The CDR3 spans 13 residues. CDR1 SGHDT and CDR2 YYEEEE come from the germline V gene. CDR3 loop: CATGRGGGQPQHF. For the CDR3, the DNA is TGTGCCACCGGGCGGGGCGGGGGTCAGCCCCAGCATTTT.

The V call is TRBV9, the J call TRBJ1-3; possible D gene TRBD1, 5 bases. V was pared by 4 bases and J by 1 base, with 9 bases between. Looked up from germline, CDR1 is SGDLS and CDR2 is YYNGEE. This CDR3 has 14 amino acids. The CDR3 DNA reads as TGTGCCAGCAGCCCCTGGGGGTCTGGAAACACCATATATTTT. Amino acid sequence: CASSPWGSGNTIYF.

The CDR3 region has the DNA TGCGCCAGCAGCGGGGACGGACTAAATGGCTACACCTTC. Translating it yields CASSGDGLNGYTF. The rearrangement uses TRBV5-1 and TRBJ1-2; a possible D gene is TRBD1 (5 bases). V was shortened by 4 bases and J by 6 bases, with 13 bases between the two germline ends. This CDR3 comprises 13 residues. From germline, CDR1 is SGHRS and CDR2 YFSETQ.

This clone has just one count. The rearrangement uses TRBV28 and TRBJ2-7; D ambiguous. Deletions cut 5 bases from V and 3 bases from J, with 11 bases between. CDR1 and CDR2 (germline): MDHEN, SYDVKM. This CDR3 comprises 13 residues. The CDR3 nucleotides are TGTGCCAGCAGTCCAGGACGAAACTACGAGCAGTACTTC. Its protein product is CASSPGRNYEQYF.

The rearrangement uses TRBV6-5 and TRBJ1-6; D ambiguous. Per germline, CDR1 MNHEY and CDR2 SVGAGI. This CDR3 is 12 amino acids long. Trimming shortened V by 8 bases and J by 5 bases, and 7 bases separated the two germline ends. In nucleotides, the CDR3 is TGTGCCAGCGGGCGAGATAATTCACCCCTCCACTTT. Translation gives CASGRDNSPLHF.

This sequence joins TRBV27 and TRBJ2-7; possibly TRBD1 for D (6 bases). There are 13 residues in the CDR3. V was clipped by 6 bases and J by 2 bases, with 11 bases between them. The germline V gene encodes CDR1 MNHEY and CDR2 SMNVEV (reference sequence). CDR3 nucleotide sequence: TGTGCCAGCAGACCCAACAGGGCCTACGAGCAGTACTTC. Translated: CASRPNRAYEQYF.

This clone has just a few counts. This chain joins TRBV14 and TRBJ2-1, with no clear D. V was trimmed by 4 bases and J by 6 bases, leaving 16 bases between them. Germline-derived CDR1 and CDR2 are SGHDN and FVKESK. The CDR3 has 15 residues. The CDR3 DNA follows: TGTGCCAGCAGCCGAAATGGACGGGCCATCAATGAGCAGTTCTTC. Its protein product is CASSRNGRAINEQFF.

The chain recombines TRBV7-2 with TRBJ2-3; D is ambiguous. Germline CDR1 reads SGHTA; CDR2 reads FQGNSA. The CDR3 is 14 amino acids. Trimming cost V 1 base and J 5 bases, with 10 bases left between them. The CDR3 loop reads CASSLGLLGDTQYF. In DNA form, the CDR3 reads TGTGCCAGCAGCTTAGGGCTATTGGGAGATACGCAGTATTTT.

This chain joins TRBV6-5 and TRBJ1-1, with 7 bases fitting TRBD1. This CDR3 has 13 residues. CDR1 and CDR2 from the germline V gene are MNHEY and SVGAGI. With V trimmed by 6 bases and J by 4 bases, 5 bases remained unmatched. This chain's CDR3 is CASSRQGGTEAFF. The CDR3 region has the DNA TGTGCCAGCAGCAGACAGGGTGGCACTGAAGCTTTCTTT.

The chain joins TRBV4-3 to TRBJ2-2; 12 bases match TRBD2. With V trimmed by 4 bases and J by 5 bases, 5 bases remained unmatched. CDR1 is LGHNA, CDR2 YSLEER, per germline. The CDR3 has 16 residues. Here the CDR3 reads CASSRQLAGGTGELFF. CDR3 DNA sequence: TGCGCCAGCAGCCGACAACTAGCGGGAGGTACCGGGGAGCTGTTTTTT.

The DNA of the CDR3 is TGCGCCAGCAGCGACAGGGCGGGCTACGAGCAGTACTTC. It yields the protein CASSDRAGYEQYF. This sequence joins TRBV4-1 and TRBJ2-7; 7 bases agree with TRBD1. The CDR3 totals 13 residues. CDR1 is MGHRA and CDR2 is YSYEKL in the germline V gene. The V gene end was trimmed by 5 bases and the J gene end by 3 bases; junction bases not matched to a gene: 4.

The chain uses TRBV5-1 and TRBJ1-1; unclear D gene. Trimming cost V 4 bases and J 0 bases, with 7 bases left between them. The CDR3 covers 13 residues. CDR1 and CDR2 (germline): SGHRS, YFSETQ. CDR3 in DNA: TGCGCCAGCAGCGGTCAACTGAACACTGAAGCTTTCTTT. Encoded protein: CASSGQLNTEAFF.

This chain connects TRBV7-9 to TRBJ2-1; D perhaps matches TRBD1 (5 bases). V was shortened by 3 bases and J by 0 bases, with 12 bases between the two germline ends. The CDR3 is made up of 16 amino acids. The germline gives CDR1 SEHNR, CDR2 FQNEAQ (reference sequence). CDR3 in DNA: TGTGCCAGCAGCTTTACGCTGGGGCGCTCCTACAATGAGCAGTTCTTC. It yields the protein CASSFTLGRSYNEQFF.

The chain couples TRBV6-1 to TRBJ2-1, with a possible D match to TRBD2 (5 bases). Trimming shortened V by 6 bases and J by 8 bases, and 17 bases separated the two germline ends. Germline CDR1 and CDR2: MNHNS and SASEGT. The CDR3 runs 14 residues. CDR3 nucleotide sequence: TGTGCCAGCAGGAGGGTAGCCACTGTCGATGAGCAGTTCTTC. Its translation: CASRRVATVDEQFF.

The V call is TRBV5-1, the J call TRBJ2-1; D perhaps matches TRBD2 (6 bases). The germline gives CDR1 SGHRS, CDR2 YFSETQ. CDR3 length: 15 residues. Trimming pared 3 bases from V and 4 bases from J, leaving 14 bases between. The CDR3 nucleotides are TGCGCCAGCAGCTCCGGAGGGCGCCTATACAATGAGCAGTTCTTC. This gives the protein CASSSGGRLYNEQFF.

This CDR3 is CASLGVAGTEAFF. The CDR3 bases are TGTGCCAGTCTAGGGGTGGCGGGCACTGAAGCTTTCTTT. The V gene is TRBV6-5, the J gene TRBJ1-1; a weak D match, TRBD1 (5 bases). The CDR3 covers 13 residues. Germline V lookup: CDR1 MNHEY, CDR2 SVGAGI. Trimming stripped 9 bases from V and 4 bases from J, with 15 bases between.

The V and J genes are TRBV27 and TRBJ1-4; a weak D match, TRBD1 (6 bases). V lost 8 bases to trimming and J lost 4 bases, with 11 bases between them. Germline CDR1 is MNHEY and CDR2 is SMNVEV (reference sequence). The CDR3 is 13 amino acids. CDR3 in amino acids: CASRTALNEKLFF. For the CDR3, the DNA is TGTGCCAGCCGGACAGCCCTTAATGAAAAACTGTTTTTT.

V usage is TRBV7-9 and J usage is TRBJ1-1; TRBD1 matches at 7 bases. The V segment lost 4 bases and the J segment 5 bases; nucleotides outside the gene matches: 7. The germline V gene encodes CDR1 SEHNR and CDR2 FQNEAQ (reference sequence). The CDR3 has 14 residues. The CDR3 here is CASSSWAGGTEAFF. The DNA for the CDR3 is TGTGCCAGCAGCTCTTGGGCAGGGGGAACTGAAGCTTTCTTT.